This T cell receptor (beta chain) originates from a study of Ad26.COV2.S vaccination and SARS-CoV-2 variants. At the level of the study: Intramuscular Ad26.COV2.S doses were given once or twice, 56 days apart. Whole-study results and caveats: Vaccine and placebo recipients had comparable breadth of non-spike TCRs.

Trimming cost V 6 bases and J 2 bases, with 17 bases left between them. The CDR3 contains 15 residues. Germline V gene sequence: CDR1 SGHVS, CDR2 FNYEAQ. Turning to this clone: What it binds is unknown.

The treatment here: some 20 received Ad26.COV2.S at low or high dose, single or two shots; several received placebo; per-sample allocation not given. At day 63 after the first vaccine or placebo injection, samples were drawn. Assay used: immunoSEQ multiplex PCR; TCRdb lists only in-frame clones, some missing. The sample shows fewer than 500,000 clones, about 92% of them seen only once. This clonotype was sampled from a person between 18 and 65 years old who received the Ad26.COV2.S COVID-19 vaccine or a placebo. The rearrangement joins TRBV7-6 to TRBJ2-7, with D tentatively TRBD1 or TRBD2 (5 bases each). The source was peripheral blood, collected in a trial of Ad26.COV2.S vaccine versus placebo. The CDR3 DNA reads as TGTGCCAGCAGTCCCCCCCGGGGACCGACCTACGAGCAGTACTTC. Its translation is CASSPPRGPTYEQYF.